Sequencing of this T cell receptor beta chain was carried out in a study of control samples from healthy donors and cancer patients. Measured with immunoSEQ multiplex PCR; TCRdb has only the in-frame clones, and not every one. Here the sample spans almost 85,000 clones, roughly 94% being singletons. The CDR3 is 11 amino acids. Trimming cost V 2 bases and J 7 bases, with 9 bases left between them. Germline CDR1 is DFQATT and CDR2 is SNEGSKA (reference sequence). The sample comprised blood. The clonotype comes from a woman younger than 35 in good health. V is TRBV20-1 and J is TRBJ2-7, with a tentative D call TRBD2 (6 bases). Here the CDR3 reads CSARRRGEQYF. The DNA for the CDR3 is TGCAGTGCTAGACGGCGGGGTGAGCAGTACTTC.